These 16 T cell receptor beta chains originate from one sample sequenced in a study of T-cell memory formation after mild COVID-19. In TCRdb, the 5' RACE reads were re-called with MiXCR into one record per CDR3 protein. The data show almost 250,000 distinct CDR3 sequences, 15% to 17% seen once. Sequencing input: PBMCs or a T cell subset sorted from them (not recorded which). The receptors were sampled from an adult woman who had mild COVID-19 (a few samples of this study predate the infection). Cell type and time point are not known.

This clonotype occurred a few times. In nucleotides, the CDR3 is TGCAGCGTTGAGCTAGCGGGAGGGCCGGACACAGATACGCAGTATTTT. This encodes CSVELAGGPDTDTQYF. The genes are TRBV29-1 and TRBJ2-3; TRBD2 aligns across 12 bases. V gave up 3 bases and J gave up 2 bases; unmatched junction bases: 6. The CDR3 extends over 16 amino acids. CDR1 is SQVTM, CDR2 ANQGSEA, per germline.

This clonotype showed up just a few times. This rearrangement joins TRBV9 to TRBJ2-3; D is uncertain. V lost 3 bases, J lost 7 bases, and 15 bases lay in between. From germline, CDR1 is SGDLS and CDR2 YYNGEE. The CDR3 has 14 amino acids. The CDR3 nucleotides read TGTGCCAGCAGCGCCCCTGGTGGTCGTAATACGCAGTATTTT. It specifies CASSAPGGRNTQYF.

This chain connects TRBV19 to TRBJ1-3; D is perhaps TRBD1 (5 bases). The CDR3 sequence is 13 residues long. V was pared by 5 bases and J by 9 bases, with 14 bases between. Germline V gene data show CDR1 as LNHDA and CDR2 as SQIVND (reference sequence). The CDR3 is CASSAGAQGTIYF. DNA of the CDR3: TGTGCCAGTAGTGCCGGGGCCCAGGGCACCATATATTTT. Full variable domain (rest looked up from reference TRBV19 and TRBJ1-3): DGGITQSPKYLFRKEGQNVTLSCEQNLNHDAMYWYRQDPGQGLRLIYYSQIVNDFQKGDIAEGYSVSREKKESFPLTVTSAQKNPTAFYLCASSAGAQGTIYFGEGSWLTVV.

This chain joins TRBV6-2 or TRBV6-3 and TRBJ2-7, with TRBD1 matching 9 bases. This CDR3 comprises 19 residues. Germline loops: CDR1 MNHEY, CDR2 SVGEGT. V shed 6 bases, J shed 0 bases, and the junction held 18 bases outside the gene matches. The DNA for the CDR3 is TGTGCCAGCAGACCTCAGCCGGGACAGGGTCCATCCAGCTCCTACGAGCAGTACTTC. As protein: CASRPQPGQGPSSSYEQYF.

The genes are TRBV7-6 and TRBJ2-5, with D possibly matching TRBD2 (6 bases). Trimming shortened V by 1 base and J by 1 base, and 13 bases separated the two germline ends. The germline V gene has CDR1 SGHVS and CDR2 FNYEAQ. The length of the CDR3 is 16 residues. CDR3 DNA sequence: TGTGCCAGCAGCTTAGAGGCGGGAAAGACCCAAGAGACCCAGTACTTC. It codes for CASSLEAGKTQETQYF.

The chain has TRBV6-1 and TRBJ2-7, with D tentatively TRBD1 or TRBD2 (6 bases each). The CDR3 contains 14 residues. V lost 2 bases and J lost 2, with 10 bases in between. Germline CDR1 and CDR2: MNHNS and SASEGT. The CDR3 DNA sequence: TGTGCCAGCAGTGAAACGAGGGGGGCCTACGAGCAGTACTTC. It specifies CASSETRGAYEQYF.

This clonotype was counted a few times. This sequence joins TRBV29-1 and TRBJ2-7, with 8 bases that match TRBD1. The V and J ends lost 4 bases and 3 bases, in that order; junction bases with no gene match: 8. This CDR3 has 14 amino acids. The germline CDR1 and CDR2 sequences are SQVTM and ANQGSEA. Written as DNA, the CDR3 is TGCAGCGTTGCATTCTCAGGGGGCCACTACGAGCAGTACTTC. It codes for CSVAFSGGHYEQYF.

This clonotype was seen a handful of times. This chain links TRBV15 with TRBJ2-5; D unresolved. With 6 bases removed from V and 1 base from J, the gap between germline ends came to 9 bases. In germline, CDR1 is LNHNV, CDR2 YYDKDF (reference sequence). This CDR3 region has 13 residues. The CDR3 bases are TGTGCCACCAGAAGGCTCAGCCAAGAGACCCAGTACTTC. Its translation is CATRRLSQETQYF.

This clonotype was counted a few times. The chain recombines TRBV24-1 with TRBJ2-7, with unresolved D. Germline assignment: CDR1 KGHDR and CDR2 SFDVKD. The CDR3 runs 16 residues. The germline V and J ends were trimmed by 1 base and 3 bases, with 15 bases remaining between them. The DNA for the CDR3 is TGTGCCACCAGTGATTTTCCGGTTTTCTTGAACTACGAGCAGTACTTC. This codes for CATSDFPVFLNYEQYF.

The gene calls are TRBV6-1 and TRBJ2-1, with 8 bases that match TRBD1. J was trimmed by 5 bases and V by 9 bases; bases with no gene match: 12. Germline lookup yields CDR1 MNHNS and CDR2 SASEGT. CDR3 length: 15 amino acids. As DNA, the CDR3 is TGTGCCAGTAAGATCTCCGGGACAGGTAACAATGAGCAGTTCTTC. This sequence encodes CASKISGTGNNEQFF.

This rearrangement joins TRBV20-1 to TRBJ1-5; D is unclear. V gave up 4 bases and J gave up 4 bases, with 11 bases separating them. The germline V gene encodes CDR1 DFQATT and CDR2 SNEGSKA (reference sequence). The CDR3 loop spans 13 amino acids. The CDR3 region is CSATSNHNQPQHF. The DNA of the CDR3 is TGCAGTGCTACCTCTAATCATAATCAGCCCCAGCATTTT.

V and J are TRBV21-1 and TRBJ2-2; the table calls TRBD1, which could not be checked here. TRBV21-1 is an annotated pseudogene. CDR3 length: 13 amino acids. The DNA of the CDR3 is TGTGCCAGCAGAAGGGACCGCACCGGGGAGCTGTTTTTT. This translates into CASRRDRTGELFF.

This clonotype was counted only a few times. The chain employs TRBV19 and TRBJ1-1; D unclear. Trimming stripped 2 bases from V and 2 bases from J, with 6 bases between. The CDR3 contains 13 residues. CDR1 and CDR2 from the germline V gene are LNHDA and SQIVND (reference sequence). CDR3 residues: CASSIKVNTEAFF. In DNA, the CDR3 is TGTGCCAGTAGTATAAAAGTTAACACTGAAGCTTTCTTT.

This clonotype has a handful of counts. This chain uses TRBV20-1 with TRBJ1-6, with D unclear. The germline V and J ends were trimmed by 3 bases and 3 bases, with 12 bases remaining between them. Germline-derived CDR1 and CDR2 are DFQATT and SNEGSKA (reference sequence). The CDR3 contains 15 residues. As DNA, the CDR3 is TGCAGTGCTAGGCCCCCCGTGGGCTATAATTCACCCCTCCACTTT. Amino acids: CSARPPVGYNSPLHF.

This clonotype occurred a few times. V is TRBV25-1 and J is TRBJ1-2, with TRBD1 as a possible D gene (6 bases). Germline values: CDR1 MGHDK, CDR2 SYGVNS. This CDR3 is built from 13 residues. V lost 7 bases and J 6 bases, leaving 15 bases between the germline ends. The CDR3 protein is CASTPWGGNGYTF. DNA for the CDR3: TGTGCCAGCACCCCCTGGGGGGGCAATGGCTACACCTTC.

This chain uses TRBV4-1 with TRBJ2-1; TRBD1 aligns across 8 bases. V shed 1 base and J 8 bases; nucleotides not matched to a gene: 7. The CDR3 has 15 residues. Germline loops: CDR1 MGHRA, CDR2 YSYEKL. CDR3 in amino acids: CASSQAGQVVYEQFF. The DNA for the CDR3 is TGCGCCAGCAGCCAAGCGGGACAGGTTGTCTATGAGCAGTTCTTC.